The 18 T cell receptor beta chains reported below all come from one sample, sequenced in a study of blood T cell repertoires in COVID-19. Only in-frame clones appear in the TCRdb table, and some are missing; sequencing was by immunoSEQ multiplex PCR. Among approximately 100,000 clones listed, just over 85% were seen once. The sequenced material came from peripheral blood. Receptor source: a human donor in a cohort sampled during active COVID-19.

V usage is TRBV7-7 and J usage is TRBJ2-2; TRBD2 aligns across 7 bases. The CDR3 is 17 amino acids. Germline-derived CDR1 and CDR2 are SSHAT and FNYEAQ (reference sequence). Losses at the gene ends were 5 bases for V and 4 bases for J; bases not matched to a gene: 13. The CDR3 bases are TGTGCCAGCAGCCCACTAGCGCCGGGGGTAGGCACCGGGGAGCTGTTTTTT. Protein sequence: CASSPLAPGVGTGELFF.

The chain carries TRBV4-1 and TRBJ1-5; D is ambiguous. This CDR3 region has 14 residues. CDR1 is MGHRA and CDR2 is YSYEKL in the germline V gene. V was pared by 0 bases and J by 7 bases, with 10 bases between. CDR3 loop: CASSQDSGYQPQHF. CDR3 nucleotides: TGCGCCAGCAGCCAAGATTCGGGGTACCAGCCCCAGCATTTT.

This clone occurred a few times. This chain connects TRBV25-1 to TRBJ1-2; possibly TRBD1 for D (6 bases). The germline V and J ends were trimmed by 8 bases and 7 bases, with 17 bases remaining between them. This CDR3 has 13 residues. Germline CDR1 MGHDK, CDR2 SYGVNS. CDR3 protein: CASGDGGLRGYTF. CDR3 nucleotide sequence: TGTGCCAGCGGCGACGGGGGGCTACGTGGCTACACCTTC.

The chain carries TRBV10-1 and TRBJ2-7; tentatively, D is TRBD2 (5 bases). The CDR3 is 13 amino acids. The ends were cut back, 8 bases at V and 3 bases at J, with 14 bases in the middle. Germline CDR1 reads WNHNN; CDR2 reads SYGVQD (reference sequence). The CDR3 loop reads CASSEGGFYEQYF. CDR3 nucleotides: TGCGCCAGCTCCGAGGGTGGGTTCTACGAGCAGTACTTC.

The chain joins TRBV3-1 (or the pseudogene TRBV3-2) to TRBJ1-1, with D maybe TRBD1 (6 bases). The CDR3 consists of 16 residues. V was pared by 4 bases and J by 1 base, with 16 bases between. Germline V lookup: CDR1 LGHDT, CDR2 YNNKEL (reference sequence). CDR3 amino acids: CASSRTPPGQNTEAFF. CDR3 bases: TGTGCCAGCAGCCGGACCCCCCCGGGACAGAACACTGAAGCTTTCTTT.

The chain links TRBV5-1 to TRBJ1-6; 7 bases match TRBD1. CDR1 is SGHRS and CDR2 is YFSETQ in the germline V gene. The CDR3 sequence is 16 residues long. Germline trimming cut 4 bases from V and 5 bases from J; bases unmatched to any gene: 9. The CDR3 region is CASSPNRGGNNSPLHF. In DNA, the CDR3 is TGCGCCAGCAGCCCCAACAGGGGTGGAAATAATTCACCCCTCCACTTT.

The chain employs TRBV6-5 and TRBJ2-7, with 11 bases that match TRBD1. This CDR3 has 15 amino acids. Germline V gene sequence: CDR1 MNHEY, CDR2 SVGAGI. J gave up 6 bases and V 1 base, and 5 bases lay outside the gene matches. CDR3 in DNA: TGTGCCAGCAGTTACTTCGGACAGGGGGCGATCGAGCAGTACTTC. Translation: CASSYFGQGAIEQYF.

CDR3 protein: CASSLEGQGGTEAFF. CDR3 bases: TGCGCCAGCAGCTTGGAAGGACAGGGAGGGACTGAAGCTTTCTTT. V gene TRBV5-1 combines with J gene TRBJ1-1, with 8 bases fitting TRBD1. The length of the CDR3 is 15 residues. CDR1 is SGHRS and CDR2 is YFSETQ in the germline V gene. V dropped 0 bases and J dropped 5; count of bases not matched to a gene: 6.

In DNA form, the CDR3 reads TGTGCCAGCAGCCCAAAACTAGCGGGCCTATACGAGCAGTACTTC. Translation: CASSPKLAGLYEQYF. V usage is TRBV7-2 and J usage is TRBJ2-7; 9 bases align to TRBD2. Germline V gives CDR1 SGHTA, CDR2 FQGNSA. Unmatched junction bases numbered 9, after V lost 5 bases and J lost 4 bases. The CDR3 is made up of 15 amino acids.

This chain links TRBV7-2 with TRBJ2-2; D perhaps matches TRBD1 (5 bases). The CDR3 is made up of 15 amino acids. Germline-derived CDR1 and CDR2 are SGHTA and FQGNSA. V was trimmed by 8 bases and J by 7 bases, leaving 20 bases between them. The CDR3 DNA reads as TGTGCCAGCCGTCTCCAGGGTTTAGTCCTCGGGGAGCTGTTTTTT. Its translation is CASRLQGLVLGELFF.

This sequence joins TRBV6-5 and TRBJ1-2; D is unresolved. Germline values: CDR1 MNHEY, CDR2 SVGAGI. Trimming took 0 bases from V and 4 from J, leaving 12 bases between them. This CDR3 is 15 amino acids long. In nucleotides, the CDR3 is TGTGCCAGCAGTTACTCGAGGAGGCGCGCCTATGGCTACACCTTC. Protein sequence: CASSYSRRRAYGYTF.

The chain combines TRBV5-3 with TRBJ2-1; 12 bases align to TRBD2. TRBV5-3 is an ORF for which the function is uncertain. Trimming took 4 bases from V and 1 from J; bases not matched to a gene: 21. This CDR3 has 22 amino acids. CDR3 bases: TGTGCCAGAAGCATTCTGCGGAGATCTAGCGGGAGGGCCGTCGGGTCCTACAATGAGCAGTTCTTC. It codes for CARSILRRSSGRAVGSYNEQFF.

This sequence joins TRBV12-5 and TRBJ2-1; D possibly corresponds to TRBD1 (7 bases). The germline CDR1 and CDR2 sequences are LGHNT and FRNRAP. The CDR3 is made up of 13 amino acids. The ends were cut back, 1 base at V and 7 bases at J, with 8 bases in the middle. CDR3 region: CASGLAGGNEQFF. CDR3 coding DNA: TGTGCTAGTGGTTTGGCAGGGGGGAATGAGCAGTTCTTC.

V is TRBV18 and J is TRBJ2-5; D is ambiguous. CDR1 is KGHSH and CDR2 is LQKENI in the germline V gene. This CDR3 is 11 amino acids long. The V and J ends lost 5 bases and 5 bases respectively, with 6 bases between them. The CDR3: CASSVGETQYF. The DNA for the CDR3 is TGTGCCAGCTCAGTCGGGGAGACCCAGTACTTC.

This chain uses TRBV6-5 with TRBJ2-2; TRBD2 agrees at 7 bases. Per germline, CDR1 MNHEY and CDR2 SVGAGI. Trimming cost V 6 bases and J 0 bases; bases outside gene matches: 1. The CDR3 length is 14 residues. The CDR3 DNA follows: TGTGCCAGCAGACGGGGGGCGAACACCGGGGAGCTGTTTTTT. This translates into CASRRGANTGELFF.

V gene TRBV4-3 combines with J gene TRBJ2-1; D ambiguous. The germline gives CDR1 LGHNA, CDR2 YSLEER. There are 13 residues in the CDR3. Trimming cost V 3 bases and J 6 bases, with 9 bases left between them. DNA for the CDR3: TGCGCCAGCAGCCATAGACACGGCAATGAGCAGTTCTTC. Translation: CASSHRHGNEQFF.

The chain has TRBV12-3 or TRBV12-4 and TRBJ2-5; D is perhaps TRBD2 (6 bases). V was cut by 3 bases and J by 7 bases, with 12 bases left in between. The length of the CDR3 is 13 residues. DNA of the CDR3: TGTGCCAGCAGTTTTTTTAGCGGAGGGACCCAGTACTTC. It encodes CASSFFSGGTQYF.

The rearrangement links TRBV5-6 to TRBJ2-7; the D gene is possibly TRBD1 (5 bases). The V end lost 0 bases, the J end lost 0 bases, and 10 bases lay between the germline ends. Germline values: CDR1 SGHDT, CDR2 YYEEEE. CDR3 length: 15 amino acids. CDR3 in amino acids: CASSLGTPHSYEQYF. CDR3 bases: TGTGCCAGCAGCTTGGGGACACCTCACTCCTACGAGCAGTACTTC.